Each of the 2 T cell receptor beta chains below was sequenced from the same sample in a study of T-cell memory formation after mild COVID-19. TCRdb fed the 5' RACE reads into MiXCR, producing one record per CDR3 protein. The sample lists 90,000 to 120,000 distinct CDR3 sequences; 18% were seen once. The sample consisted of PBMCs or a T cell subset sorted from them (not recorded which). These receptors came from a young man who had mild COVID-19 (a few samples of this study predate the infection). Cell type and time point are not known.

This clonotype occurred a few times. CDR3 DNA sequence: TGTGCCAGCAGCCCCTTAGGGAACACTGAAGCTTTCTTT. Residues: CASSPLGNTEAFF. The J gene is TRBJ1-1, the V gene TRBV7-9; no clear D. The germline CDR1 and CDR2 sequences are SEHNR and FQNEAQ (reference sequence). Deletions cut 5 bases from V and 1 base from J, with 8 bases between. The CDR3 loop spans 13 amino acids.

The chain uses TRBV12-3 or TRBV12-4 and TRBJ2-3; D is undetermined. The CDR3 loop spans 14 amino acids. V was pared by 4 bases and J by 7 bases, with 15 bases between. The CDR3 protein is CASSYAEGANTQYF. Here the CDR3 DNA reads TGTGCCAGCAGTTACGCGGAAGGAGCGAATACGCAGTATTTT.